This TCR beta chain was sequenced for a study of CD8 T cells in ankylosing spondylitis. Study conclusions and caveats: Enrichment of disease-linked clones was reportedly significant in matched ankylosing spondylitis synovial fluid. Disease-associated clones were CD8+ and fairly uncommon in peripheral blood. A TCR beta motif of roughly 8 highly homologous variants seemed to mark ankylosing spondylitis blood.

The CDR3 is 14 residues long. From germline, CDR1 is ENHRY and CDR2 SYGVKD. The V end was cut by 4 bases, the J end by 8 bases, with 18 bases between. With regard to this clonotype: Its target is unknown. This could be a read error, since a much larger clone is one nucleotide away.

TCRdb independently ran MiXCR on the 5' RACE reads; one entry per CDR3 protein. The table includes fewer than 550,000 distinct CDR3 sequences, 5.3% detected once. This receptor was taken from a male donor with ankylosing spondylitis. Input material: blood, either unsorted or a sorted T cell fraction (not recorded which). This sequence joins TRBV10-3 and TRBJ2-7, with D unclear. This chain's CDR3 is CAISGITVRNKQYF. CDR3 in DNA: TGTGCCATCAGTGGAATCACTGTCAGGAACAAGCAGTACTTC.